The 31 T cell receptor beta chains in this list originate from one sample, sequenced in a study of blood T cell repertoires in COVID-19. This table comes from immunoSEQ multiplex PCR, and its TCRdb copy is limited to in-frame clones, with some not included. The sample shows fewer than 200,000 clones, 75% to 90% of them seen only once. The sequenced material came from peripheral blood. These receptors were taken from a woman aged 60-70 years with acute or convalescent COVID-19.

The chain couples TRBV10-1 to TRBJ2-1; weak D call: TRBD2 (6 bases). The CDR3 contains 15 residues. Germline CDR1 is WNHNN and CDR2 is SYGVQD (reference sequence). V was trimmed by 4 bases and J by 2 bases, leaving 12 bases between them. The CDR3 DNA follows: TGCGCCAGCAGTGGATCGGCGGGACCCTACAATGAGCAGTTCTTC. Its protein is CASSGSAGPYNEQFF.

This CDR3 reads CASRVSVNYEQYF. DNA for the CDR3: TGTGCCAGCAGGGTTAGCGTGAACTACGAGCAGTACTTC. This sequence joins TRBV6-5 and TRBJ2-7; D may be TRBD2 (5 bases). V lost 6 bases and J 3 bases, leaving 12 bases between the germline ends. Germline CDR1 and CDR2: MNHEY and SVGAGI. The CDR3 length is 13 residues.

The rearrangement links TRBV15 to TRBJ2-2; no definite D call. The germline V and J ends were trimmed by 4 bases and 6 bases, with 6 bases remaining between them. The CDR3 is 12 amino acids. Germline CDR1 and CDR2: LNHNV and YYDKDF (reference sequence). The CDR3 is CATSNLAGELFF. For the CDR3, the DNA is TGTGCCACCAGCAACCTAGCCGGGGAGCTGTTTTTT.

As DNA, the CDR3 is TGTGCCAGCAAATGGGCGAGCGGAGGGAGGGGGGAGACCCAGTACTTC. Its translation is CASKWASGGRGETQYF. This sequence joins TRBV2 and TRBJ2-5; weak D call: TRBD2 (7 bases). CDR1 is SNHLY and CDR2 is FYNNEI in the germline V gene. V lost 7 bases and J 5 bases, leaving 23 bases between the germline ends. This CDR3 is built from 16 residues.

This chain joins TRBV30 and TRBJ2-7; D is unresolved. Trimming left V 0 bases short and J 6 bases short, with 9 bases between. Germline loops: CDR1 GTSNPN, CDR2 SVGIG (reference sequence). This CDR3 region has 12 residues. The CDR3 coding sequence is TGTGCCTGGAGTGTTTTGGAGATCGAGCAGTACTTC. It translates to CAWSVLEIEQYF.

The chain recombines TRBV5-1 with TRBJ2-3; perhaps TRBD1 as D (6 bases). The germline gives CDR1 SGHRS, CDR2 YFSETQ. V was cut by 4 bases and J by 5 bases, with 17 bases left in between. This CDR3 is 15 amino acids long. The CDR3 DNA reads TGCGCCAGCAGCCCGGACAGCTCAGCAGGAGATACGCAGTATTTT. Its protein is CASSPDSSAGDTQYF.

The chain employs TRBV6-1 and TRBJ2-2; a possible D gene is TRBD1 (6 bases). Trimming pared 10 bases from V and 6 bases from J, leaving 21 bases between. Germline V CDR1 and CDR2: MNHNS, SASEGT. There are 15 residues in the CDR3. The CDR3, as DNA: TGTGCCACTTCTTACAGGGAGAGGGGCGCCGGGGAGCTGTTTTTT. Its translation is CATSYRERGAGELFF.

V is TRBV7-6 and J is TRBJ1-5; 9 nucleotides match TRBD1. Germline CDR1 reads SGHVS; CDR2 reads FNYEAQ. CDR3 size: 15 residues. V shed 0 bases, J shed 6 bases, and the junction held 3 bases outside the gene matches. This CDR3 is CASSLATGGSQPQHF. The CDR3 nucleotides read TGTGCCAGCAGCTTAGCGACAGGGGGGAGTCAGCCCCAGCATTTT.

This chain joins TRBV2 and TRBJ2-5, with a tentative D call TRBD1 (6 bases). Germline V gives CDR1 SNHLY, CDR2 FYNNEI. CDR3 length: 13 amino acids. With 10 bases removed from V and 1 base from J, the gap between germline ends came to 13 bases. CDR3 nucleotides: TGTGCCACAGTTCGACAGGCCCAAGAGACCCAGTACTTC. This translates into CATVRQAQETQYF.

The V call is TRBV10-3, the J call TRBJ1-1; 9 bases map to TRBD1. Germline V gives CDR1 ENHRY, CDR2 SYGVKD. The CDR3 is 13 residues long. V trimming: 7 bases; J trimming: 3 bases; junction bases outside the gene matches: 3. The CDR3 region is CAIKRTGDTEAFF. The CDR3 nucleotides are TGTGCCATCAAAAGGACAGGGGACACTGAAGCTTTCTTT.

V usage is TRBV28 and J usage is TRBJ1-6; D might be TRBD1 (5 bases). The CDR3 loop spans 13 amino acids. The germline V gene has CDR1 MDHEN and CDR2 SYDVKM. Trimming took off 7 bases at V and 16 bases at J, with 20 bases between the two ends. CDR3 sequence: CASTLQPDSRLHF. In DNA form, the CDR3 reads TGTGCCAGCACCTTACAACCCGACAGCCGTCTCCACTTT.

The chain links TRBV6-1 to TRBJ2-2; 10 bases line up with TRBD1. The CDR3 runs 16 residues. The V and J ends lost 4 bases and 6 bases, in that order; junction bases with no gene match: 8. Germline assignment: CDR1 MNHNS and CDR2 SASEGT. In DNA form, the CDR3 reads TGTGCCAGCAGTGGACGGGACAGGGGAAGATCCGGGGAGCTGTTTTTT. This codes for CASSGRDRGRSGELFF.

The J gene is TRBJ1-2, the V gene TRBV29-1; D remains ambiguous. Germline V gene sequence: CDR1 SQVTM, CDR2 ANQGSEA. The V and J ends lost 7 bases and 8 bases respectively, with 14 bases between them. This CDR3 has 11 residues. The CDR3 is CSANEGSGYTF. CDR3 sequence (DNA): TGCAGCGCGAACGAGGGAAGCGGCTACACCTTC.

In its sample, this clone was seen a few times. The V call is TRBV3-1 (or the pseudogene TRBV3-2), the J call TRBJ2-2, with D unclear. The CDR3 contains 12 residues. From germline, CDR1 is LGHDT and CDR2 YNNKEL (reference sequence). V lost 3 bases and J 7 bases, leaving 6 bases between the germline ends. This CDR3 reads CASSHNGGELFF. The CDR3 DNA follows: TGTGCCAGCAGCCATAACGGCGGGGAGCTGTTTTTT.

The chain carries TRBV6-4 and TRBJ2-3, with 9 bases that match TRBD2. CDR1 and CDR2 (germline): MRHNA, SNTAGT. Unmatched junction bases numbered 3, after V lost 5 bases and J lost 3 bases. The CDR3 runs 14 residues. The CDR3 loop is CASSPGLATDTQYF. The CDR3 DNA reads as TGTGCCAGCAGTCCGGGACTAGCAACAGATACGCAGTATTTT.

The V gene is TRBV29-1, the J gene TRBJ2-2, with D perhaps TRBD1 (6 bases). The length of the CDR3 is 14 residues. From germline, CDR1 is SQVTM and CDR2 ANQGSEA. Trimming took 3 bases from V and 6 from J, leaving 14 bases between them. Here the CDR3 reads CSVEVTGSPGELFF. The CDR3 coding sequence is TGCAGCGTTGAGGTTACAGGGTCCCCCGGGGAGCTGTTTTTT.

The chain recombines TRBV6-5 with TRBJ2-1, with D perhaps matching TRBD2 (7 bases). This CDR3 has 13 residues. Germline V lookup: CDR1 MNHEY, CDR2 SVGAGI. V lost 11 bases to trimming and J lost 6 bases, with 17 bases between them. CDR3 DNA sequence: TGTGCCGCGGGGGCGGGAGCTATCAATGAGCAGTTCTTC. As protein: CAAGAGAINEQFF.

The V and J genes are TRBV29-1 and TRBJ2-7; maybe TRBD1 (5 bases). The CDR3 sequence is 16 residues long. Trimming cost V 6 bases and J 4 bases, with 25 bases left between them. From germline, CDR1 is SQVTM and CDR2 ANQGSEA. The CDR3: CSVSPRPKGVPYEQYV. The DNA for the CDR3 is TGCAGCGTCTCACCCCGCCCGAAAGGGGTCCCTTACGAGCAGTACGTC.

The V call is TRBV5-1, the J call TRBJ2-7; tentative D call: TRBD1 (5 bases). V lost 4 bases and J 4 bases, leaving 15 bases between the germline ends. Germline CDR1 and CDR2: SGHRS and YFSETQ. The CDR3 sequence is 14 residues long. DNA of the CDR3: TGCGCCAGCAGCCTAAAGGGGCCCCAATACGAGCAGTACTTC. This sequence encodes CASSLKGPQYEQYF. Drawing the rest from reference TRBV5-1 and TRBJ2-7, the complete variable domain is KAGVTQTPRYLIKTRGQQVTLSCSPISGHRSVSWYQQTPGQGLQFLFEYFSETQRNKGNFPGRFSGRQFSNSRSEMNVSTLELGDSALYLCASSLKGPQYEQYFGPGTRLTVT.

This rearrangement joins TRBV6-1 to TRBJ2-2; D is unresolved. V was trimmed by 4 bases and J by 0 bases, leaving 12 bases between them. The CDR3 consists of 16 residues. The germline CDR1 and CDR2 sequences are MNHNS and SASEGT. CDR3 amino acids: CASSVLELANTGELFF. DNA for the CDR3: TGTGCCAGCAGTGTCTTAGAGCTCGCGAACACCGGGGAGCTGTTTTTT.

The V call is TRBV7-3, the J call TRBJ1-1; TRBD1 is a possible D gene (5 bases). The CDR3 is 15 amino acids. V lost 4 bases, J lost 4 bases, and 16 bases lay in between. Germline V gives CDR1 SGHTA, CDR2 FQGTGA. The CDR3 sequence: CASSSSGGIGTEAFF. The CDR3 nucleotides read TGTGCCAGCAGCTCGTCCGGGGGGATAGGCACTGAAGCTTTCTTT.

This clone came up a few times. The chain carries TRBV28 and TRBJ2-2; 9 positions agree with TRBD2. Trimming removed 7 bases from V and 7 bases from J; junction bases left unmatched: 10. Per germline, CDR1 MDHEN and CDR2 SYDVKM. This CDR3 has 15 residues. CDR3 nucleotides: TGTGCCAGCACCCCTCGACTAGCGGCGAACGGGGAGCTGTTTTTT. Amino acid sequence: CASTPRLAANGELFF.

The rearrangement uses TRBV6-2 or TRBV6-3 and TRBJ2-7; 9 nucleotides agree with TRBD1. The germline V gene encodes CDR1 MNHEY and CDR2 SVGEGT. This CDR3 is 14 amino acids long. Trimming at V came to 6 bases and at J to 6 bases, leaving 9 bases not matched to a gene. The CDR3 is CASSRPGTGFEQYF. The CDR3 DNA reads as TGTGCCAGCAGCCGTCCCGGGACAGGGTTCGAGCAGTACTTC.

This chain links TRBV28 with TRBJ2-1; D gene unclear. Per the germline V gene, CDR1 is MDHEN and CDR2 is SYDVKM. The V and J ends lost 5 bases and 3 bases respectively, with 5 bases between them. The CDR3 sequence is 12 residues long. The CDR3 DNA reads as TGTGCCAGCAGTCCGGGCTACAATGAGCAGTTCTTC. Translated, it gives CASSPGYNEQFF. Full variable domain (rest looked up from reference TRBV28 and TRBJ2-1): DVKVTQSSRYLVKRTGEKVFLECVQDMDHENMFWYRQDPGLGLRLIYFSYDVKMKEKGDIPEGYSVSREKKERFSLILESASTNQTSMYLCASSPGYNEQFFGPGTRLTVL.

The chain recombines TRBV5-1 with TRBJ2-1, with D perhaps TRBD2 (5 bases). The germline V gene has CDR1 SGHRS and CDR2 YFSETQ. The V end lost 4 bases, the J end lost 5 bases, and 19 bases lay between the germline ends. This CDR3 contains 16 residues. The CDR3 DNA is TGCGCCAGCAGCCCGTTCCCTTACGCCGGGGACAATGAGCAGTTCTTC. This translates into CASSPFPYAGDNEQFF.

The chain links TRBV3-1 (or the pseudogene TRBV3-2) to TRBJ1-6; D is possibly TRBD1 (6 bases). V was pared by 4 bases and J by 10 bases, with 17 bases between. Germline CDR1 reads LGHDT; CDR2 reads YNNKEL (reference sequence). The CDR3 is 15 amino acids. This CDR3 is CASSRTGGGESPLHF. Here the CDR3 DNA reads TGTGCCAGCAGCCGCACGGGGGGCGGGGAGTCACCCCTCCACTTT.

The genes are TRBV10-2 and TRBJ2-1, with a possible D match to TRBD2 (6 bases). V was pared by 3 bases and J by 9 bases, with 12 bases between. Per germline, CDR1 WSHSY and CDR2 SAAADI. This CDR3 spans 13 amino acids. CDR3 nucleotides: TGCGCCAGCAGTGATCACGGGGGATCTGAGCAGTTCTTC. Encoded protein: CASSDHGGSEQFF.

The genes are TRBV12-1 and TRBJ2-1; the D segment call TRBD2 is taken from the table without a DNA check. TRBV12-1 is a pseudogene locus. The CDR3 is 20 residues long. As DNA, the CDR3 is TGTGCCAGCAGCTTGGGGTGGATAGCGGGAGGGACCTGCTCCTACAATGAGCAGTTCTTC. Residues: CASSLGWIAGGTCSYNEQFF.

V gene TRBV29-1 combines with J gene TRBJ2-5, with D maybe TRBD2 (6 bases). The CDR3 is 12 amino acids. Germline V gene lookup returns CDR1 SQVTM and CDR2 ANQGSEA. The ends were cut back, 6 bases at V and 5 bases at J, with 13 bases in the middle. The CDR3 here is CSVSWGRETQYF. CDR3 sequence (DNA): TGCAGCGTCAGTTGGGGGAGGGAGACCCAGTACTTC.

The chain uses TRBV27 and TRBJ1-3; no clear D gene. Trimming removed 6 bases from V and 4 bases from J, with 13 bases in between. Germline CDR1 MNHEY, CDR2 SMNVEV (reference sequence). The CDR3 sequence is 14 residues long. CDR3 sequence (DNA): TGTGCCAGCAGGAGGGCGGCGTCGGGAAACACCATATATTTT. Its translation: CASRRAASGNTIYF.

DNA for the CDR3: TGCGCCAGCAGCGCTCTAGCGGGAGGAGGGAATGAGCAGTTCTTC. It yields the protein CASSALAGGGNEQFF. J is TRBJ2-1 and V is TRBV4-1; 11 positions match TRBD2. Losses at the gene ends were 5 bases for V and 7 bases for J; bases not matched to a gene: 7. CDR3 length equals 15 residues. Germline-derived CDR1 and CDR2 are MGHRA and YSYEKL.